This T cell receptor beta chain was observed in a study of immune cell composition in non-small cell lung cancer. General study results and limits: Squamous lung tumours showed higher top 10 clone scores and clonality than adenocarcinomas. Clones >0.5% enriched in tumour were rarer in adenocarcinoma (around 35%) than squamous (roughly 75%).

Template was genomic DNA from frozen, unsorted single-cell suspensions. Note on this clone: Antigen unknown.

Using immunoSEQ multiplex PCR, the repertoire was profiled, and TCRdb retains in-frame clones only, with some absent. The profile shows 2,000 to 2,500 clones, around 67% of them singletons. Germline-derived CDR1 and CDR2 are SGDLS and YYNGEE. Trimming cost V 3 bases and J 9 bases; bases outside gene matches: 12. The CDR3 consists of 15 residues. These records were also assigned to another study, of CD4 T cells in lung cancer. From that second work: Some patients had received nivolumab or pembrolizumab before giving blood.

Material for sequencing was lung tumor tissue. The receptor was isolated from a human donor with non-small cell lung cancer. The rearrangement links TRBV9 to TRBJ2-1, with TRBD2 identical over 7 bases. The CDR3 loop is CASSERGVSPSEQFF. CDR3 bases: TGTGCCAGCAGCGAGCGGGGAGTCAGCCCTAGTGAGCAGTTCTTC.